This TCR beta chain was identified in a study of blood T cell repertoires in COVID-19. Trimming removed 3 bases at V and 8 bases at J, with 8 bases between. This CDR3 is 11 amino acids long. The germline CDR1 and CDR2 sequences are DFQATT and SNEGSKA (reference sequence). In the source study's methods: Reference gene primer amplification gave nucleated cell count estimates. Method: immunoSEQ multiplex PCR; TCRdb's copy keeps in-frame clones and lacks some. The V and J calls and clone size come from that table; D and trimming were worked out from the DNA. The sample has some 70,000 clones; around 88% are singletons.

This TCR was recovered from a middle-aged man with active COVID-19. Source material: peripheral blood. The genes are TRBV20-1 and TRBJ2-4; no clear D gene. The CDR3 reads CSARPQDIQYF. CDR3 bases: TGCAGTGCTAGGCCTCAGGACATTCAGTACTTC.